One sample yielded the 13 T cell receptor beta chains listed below, sequenced in a study of beta chain features in type 1 diabetes. Study results and caveats: In all four CD4+ subsets, TCRB CDR3 length was significantly, moderately reduced in type 1 diabetes.

These receptors have no known antigen. The sequenced template was cDNA made from the entire isolated RNA. Method: immunoSEQ multiplex PCR; TCRdb's copy keeps in-frame clones and lacks some. The sample has around 150,000 clones, 6.5% to 10% seen once; the top ten hold around 0.5%. The sequenced sample consisted of central memory CD4+ T cells from blood. These receptors were collected from a woman between 18 and 29 years old with type 1 diabetes.

The chain carries TRBV6-6 and TRBJ2-5, with D perhaps TRBD2 (7 bases). CDR3 length: 14 amino acids. Germline CDR1 reads MNHNY; CDR2 reads SVGAGI (reference sequence). With 10 bases removed from V and 5 bases from J, the gap between germline ends came to 20 bases. CDR3 sequence reads: CATSSGGGGETQYF. The CDR3 DNA reads TGTGCCACCAGCAGTGGCGGGGGCGGGGAGACCCAGTACTTC.

The sample holds a few counts of this clone. This CDR3 is also generated by other DNA sequences in the sample. The chain couples TRBV18 to TRBJ1-1; D might be TRBD1 (5 bases). CDR3 length: 13 amino acids. CDR1 is KGHSH, CDR2 LQKENI, per germline. V shed 4 bases and J shed 1 base, with 7 bases lying between them. The CDR3 nucleotides read TGTGCCAGCTCACAGGGGCAGAACACTGAAGCTTTCTTT. Protein product: CASSQGQNTEAFF. The full variable domain, in which reference TRBV18 and TRBJ1-1 provide the parts outside the CDR3, is NAGVMQNPRHLVRRRGQEARLRCSPMKGHSHVYWYRQLPEEGLKFMVYLQKENIIDESGMPKERFSAEFPKEGPSILRIQQVVRGDSAAYFCASSQGQNTEAFFGQGTRLTVV.

The rearrangement joins TRBV6-5 to TRBJ1-6; the D is unclear. V lost 6 bases, J lost 8 bases, and 14 bases lay in between. Germline CDR1 reads MNHEY; CDR2 reads SVGAGI. This CDR3 contains 14 residues. CDR3 amino acids: CASRPIAIHSPLHF. For the CDR3, the DNA is TGTGCCAGCAGGCCCATAGCGATTCATTCACCCCTCCACTTT.

The V call is TRBV5-4, the J call TRBJ2-2; 12 bases fit TRBD2. This CDR3 has 16 amino acids. Germline assignment: CDR1 SGHNT and CDR2 YYREEE (reference sequence). With 4 bases clipped from V and 6 bases from J, the junction kept 7 bases outside the gene matches. Here the CDR3 reads CASSPPSGGAAGELFF. The CDR3 DNA reads TGTGCCAGCAGCCCCCCTAGCGGGGGGGCGGCCGGGGAGCTGTTTTTT. Full variable domain (remainder filled in from reference TRBV5-4 and TRBJ2-2): ETGVTQSPTHLIKTRGQQVTLRCSSQSGHNTVSWYQQALGQGPQFIFQYYREEENGRGNFPPRFSGLQFPNYSSELNVNALELDDSALYLCASSPPSGGAAGELFFGEGSRLTVL.

This rearrangement joins TRBV7-2 to TRBJ1-2; D possibly corresponds to TRBD1 (6 bases). V was clipped by 3 bases and J by 7 bases, with 15 bases between them. CDR3 length: 14 amino acids. CDR1 and CDR2 (germline): SGHTA, FQGNSA. The CDR3 loop reads CASSLGDNSRGYTF. CDR3 bases: TGTGCCAGCAGCTTGGGGGACAACTCTCGTGGCTACACCTTC.

Only a few counts were recorded for this clone. The chain links TRBV30 to TRBJ2-7; D unclear. The germline gives CDR1 GTSNPN, CDR2 SVGIG (reference sequence). Trimming removed 6 bases from V and 3 bases from J, with 12 bases in between. This CDR3 is 12 amino acids long. The CDR3 is CACPGTFYEQYF. DNA for the CDR3: TGTGCCTGCCCAGGAACTTTCTACGAGCAGTACTTC.

This clone was observed a handful of times. The chain employs TRBV29-1 and TRBJ2-1, with 11 nucleotides matching TRBD2. The V segment lost 0 bases and the J segment 5 bases; nucleotides outside the gene matches: 9. There are 17 residues in the CDR3. The germline gives CDR1 SQVTM, CDR2 ANQGSEA. The CDR3 DNA is TGCAGCGTTGAAGATGGGGCTAGCGGGAGGATTAACAATGAGCAGTTCTTC. Amino acids: CSVEDGASGRINNEQFF.

Comments on this clone: The sample has other DNA sequences that encode this CDR3 too. V and J are TRBV5-1 and TRBJ1-4, with TRBD1 matching over 8 bases. Looked up from germline, CDR1 is SGHRS and CDR2 is YFSETQ. The junction had 5 bases not matched to a gene; V was cut back by 3 bases and J by 7 bases. The CDR3 loop spans 14 amino acids. CDR3 nucleotide sequence: TGCGCCAGCAGCTCCGGGACAGGTGGTGAAAAACTGTTTTTT. This encodes CASSSGTGGEKLFF.

This clone was picked up many times. The gene calls are TRBV7-2 and TRBJ2-1; D unclear. The ends were cut back, 5 bases at V and 6 bases at J, with 17 bases in the middle. This CDR3 is 15 amino acids long. Germline-derived CDR1 and CDR2 are SGHTA and FQGNSA. The CDR3 loop reads CASSPYSLDFNEQFF. The DNA of the CDR3 is TGTGCCAGCAGCCCGTACTCCTTAGACTTCAATGAGCAGTTCTTC.

A note on this clone: Other DNA variants within this sample encode the same CDR3. The J gene is TRBJ1-2, the V gene TRBV5-1; tentatively, D is TRBD1 (6 bases). The germline gives CDR1 SGHRS, CDR2 YFSETQ. The CDR3 runs to 13 residues. V lost 1 base to trimming and J lost 4 bases, with 8 bases between them. CDR3 sequence reads: CASSLQGLYGYTF. The CDR3 DNA follows: TGCGCCAGCAGCTTGCAGGGGCTCTATGGCTACACCTTC.

This clone was counted between two and nine times. The V gene is TRBV6-7, the J gene TRBJ2-7; 7 bases align to TRBD1. TRBV6-7 is placed among ORFs of uncertain function. The CDR3 is 16 residues long. The ends lost 7 bases at V and 2 bases at J; junction bases unmatched: 14. CDR3 region: CASMRKFRTGTYEQYF. For the CDR3, the DNA is TGTGCCAGCATGCGTAAGTTTCGGACAGGCACCTACGAGCAGTACTTC.

This rearrangement joins TRBV2 to TRBJ2-7, with D possibly TRBD2 on 6 matching bases. V was pared by 6 bases and J by 3 bases, with 12 bases between. The CDR3 has 13 amino acids. Germline CDR1 reads SNHLY; CDR2 reads FYNNEI. The CDR3 sequence: CASREGAGYEQYF. In DNA, the CDR3 is TGTGCCAGCAGGGAGGGAGCAGGCTACGAGCAGTACTTC.

This clone occurred a few times. Other DNA sequences in this specimen translate into the identical CDR3. The gene calls are TRBV18 and TRBJ2-5; tentative D call: TRBD1 (6 bases). The CDR3 length is 15 residues. Germline CDR1 KGHSH, CDR2 LQKENI. Trimming pared 1 base from V and 1 base from J, leaving 10 bases between. As DNA, the CDR3 is TGTGCCAGCTCACCACGCACAGGGCGCCAAGAGACCCAGTACTTC. Protein product: CASSPRTGRQETQYF.